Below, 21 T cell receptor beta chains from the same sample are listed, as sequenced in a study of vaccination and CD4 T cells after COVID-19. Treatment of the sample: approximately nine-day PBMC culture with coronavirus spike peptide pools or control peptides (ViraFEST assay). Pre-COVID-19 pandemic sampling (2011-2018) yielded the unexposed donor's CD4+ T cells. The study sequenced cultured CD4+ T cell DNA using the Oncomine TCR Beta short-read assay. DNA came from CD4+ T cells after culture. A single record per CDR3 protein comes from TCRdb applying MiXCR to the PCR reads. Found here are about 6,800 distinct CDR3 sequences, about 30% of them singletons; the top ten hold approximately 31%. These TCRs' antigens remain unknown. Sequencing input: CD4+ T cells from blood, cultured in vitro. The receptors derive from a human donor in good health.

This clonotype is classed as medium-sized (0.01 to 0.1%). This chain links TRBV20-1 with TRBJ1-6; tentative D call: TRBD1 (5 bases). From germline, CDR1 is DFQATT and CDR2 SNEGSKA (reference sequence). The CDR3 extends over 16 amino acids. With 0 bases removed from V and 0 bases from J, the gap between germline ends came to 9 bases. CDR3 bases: TGCAGTGCTAGAGATCGGAGGGGCTCCTATAATTCACCCCTCCACTTT. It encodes CSARDRRGSYNSPLHF.

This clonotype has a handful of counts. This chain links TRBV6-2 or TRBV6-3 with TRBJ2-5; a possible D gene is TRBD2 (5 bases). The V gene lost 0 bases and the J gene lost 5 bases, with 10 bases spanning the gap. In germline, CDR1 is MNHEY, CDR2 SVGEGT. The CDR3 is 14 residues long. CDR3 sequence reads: CASSYSAGTETQYF. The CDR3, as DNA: TGTGCCAGCAGTTACTCCGCGGGTACGGAGACCCAGTACTTC.

CDR3 coding DNA: TGTGCCAGCAGCTTAGGAGGGACAGGGGGAAGCTCCTACGAGCAGTACTTC. This translates into CASSLGGTGGSSYEQYF. The chain links TRBV11-2 to TRBJ2-7, with 11 bases matching TRBD1. Germline loops: CDR1 SGHAT, CDR2 FQNNGV. The CDR3 is 17 amino acids. After removal of 1 base from V and 0 bases from J, the junction contained 5 bases not matched to a gene.

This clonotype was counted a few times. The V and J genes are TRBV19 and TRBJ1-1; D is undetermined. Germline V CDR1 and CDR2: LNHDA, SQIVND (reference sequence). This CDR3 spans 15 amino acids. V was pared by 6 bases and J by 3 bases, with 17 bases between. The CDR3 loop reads CASSSDGVGHTEAFF. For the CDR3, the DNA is TGTGCCAGTAGCTCGGACGGGGTCGGGCACACTGAAGCTTTCTTT. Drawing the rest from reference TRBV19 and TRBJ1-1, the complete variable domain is DGGITQSPKYLFRKEGQNVTLSCEQNLNHDAMYWYRQDPGQGLRLIYYSQIVNDFQKGDIAEGYSVSREKKESFPLTVTSAQKNPTAFYLCASSSDGVGHTEAFFGQGTRLTVV.

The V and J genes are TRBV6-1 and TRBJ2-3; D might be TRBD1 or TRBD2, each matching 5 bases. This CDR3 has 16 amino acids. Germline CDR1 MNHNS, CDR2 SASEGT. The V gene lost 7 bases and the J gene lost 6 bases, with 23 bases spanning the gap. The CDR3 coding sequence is TGTGCCAGCACCGAAAGAGGAATATGGGGGATTGATACGCAGTATTTT. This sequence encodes CASTERGIWGIDTQYF.

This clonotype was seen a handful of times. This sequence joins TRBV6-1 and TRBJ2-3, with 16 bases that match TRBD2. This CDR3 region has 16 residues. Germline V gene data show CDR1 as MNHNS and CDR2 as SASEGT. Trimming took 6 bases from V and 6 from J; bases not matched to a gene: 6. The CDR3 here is CASRGGTSGRADTQYF. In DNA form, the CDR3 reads TGTGCCAGCAGAGGGGGGACTAGCGGGAGGGCGGATACGCAGTATTTT.

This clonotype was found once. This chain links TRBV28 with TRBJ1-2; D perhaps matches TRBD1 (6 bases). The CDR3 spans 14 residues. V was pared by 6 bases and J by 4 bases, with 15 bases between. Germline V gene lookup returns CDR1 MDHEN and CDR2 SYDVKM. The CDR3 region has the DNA TGTGCCAGCAGCCAAACAGGGAACGGCTATGGCTACACCTTC. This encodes CASSQTGNGYGYTF.

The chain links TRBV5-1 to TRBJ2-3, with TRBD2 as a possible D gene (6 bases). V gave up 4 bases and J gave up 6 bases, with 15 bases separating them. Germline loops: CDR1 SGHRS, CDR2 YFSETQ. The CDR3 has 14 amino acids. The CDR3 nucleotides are TGCGCCAGCAGCCGGTCGGAGGGCCGGGATACGCAGTATTTT. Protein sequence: CASSRSEGRDTQYF.

The CDR3 is CASSLTGYSYEQYF. The CDR3 coding sequence is TGCGCCAGCAGCCTCACGGGGTACTCCTACGAGCAGTACTTC. The chain couples TRBV5-1 to TRBJ2-7, with a possible D match to TRBD2 (5 bases). Germline V CDR1 and CDR2: SGHRS, YFSETQ. The CDR3 sequence is 14 residues long. Trimming stripped 4 bases from V and 0 bases from J, with 11 bases between.

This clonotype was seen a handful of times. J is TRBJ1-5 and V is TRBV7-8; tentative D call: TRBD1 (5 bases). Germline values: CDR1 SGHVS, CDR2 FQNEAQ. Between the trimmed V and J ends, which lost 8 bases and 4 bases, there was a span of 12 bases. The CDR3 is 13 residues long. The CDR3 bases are TGTGCCAGCGCACCGGGGGTGAATCAGCCCCAGCATTTT. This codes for CASAPGVNQPQHF. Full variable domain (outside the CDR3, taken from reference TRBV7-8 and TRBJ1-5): GAGVSQSPRYKVAKRGQDVALRCDPISGHVSLFWYQQALGQGPEFLTYFQNEAQLDKSGLPSDRFFAERPEGSVSTLKIQRTQQEDSAVYLCASAPGVNQPQHFGDGTRLSIL.

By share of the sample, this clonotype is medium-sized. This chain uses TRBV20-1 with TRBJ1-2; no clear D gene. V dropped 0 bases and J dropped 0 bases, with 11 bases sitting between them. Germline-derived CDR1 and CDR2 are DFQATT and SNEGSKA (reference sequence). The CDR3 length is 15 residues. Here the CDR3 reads CSARDPLWSNYGYTF. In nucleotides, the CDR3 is TGCAGTGCTAGAGATCCCCTCTGGTCTAACTATGGCTACACCTTC.

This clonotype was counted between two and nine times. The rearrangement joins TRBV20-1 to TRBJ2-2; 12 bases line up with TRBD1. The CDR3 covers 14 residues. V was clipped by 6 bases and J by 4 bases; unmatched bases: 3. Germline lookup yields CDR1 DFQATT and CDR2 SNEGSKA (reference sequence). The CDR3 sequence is CSAGTGGITGELFF. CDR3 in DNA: TGCAGTGCCGGGACAGGGGGCATCACCGGGGAGCTGTTTTTT.

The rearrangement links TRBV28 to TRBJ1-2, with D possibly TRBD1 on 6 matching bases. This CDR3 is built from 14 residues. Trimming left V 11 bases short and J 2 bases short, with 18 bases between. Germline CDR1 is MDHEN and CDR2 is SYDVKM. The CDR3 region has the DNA TGTGCCTTAAGCTCAGGGGTTTCAAACTATGGCTACACCTTC. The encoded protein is CALSSGVSNYGYTF.

The CDR3: CASSHRLLAGYEQFF. As DNA, the CDR3 is TGTGCCAGCAGTCACAGGCTACTAGCGGGGTATGAGCAGTTCTTC. This chain uses TRBV27 with TRBJ2-1, with 10 bases matching TRBD2. V trimming: 5 bases; J trimming: 8 bases; junction bases outside the gene matches: 9. Per germline, CDR1 MNHEY and CDR2 SMNVEV (reference sequence). This CDR3 has 15 amino acids.

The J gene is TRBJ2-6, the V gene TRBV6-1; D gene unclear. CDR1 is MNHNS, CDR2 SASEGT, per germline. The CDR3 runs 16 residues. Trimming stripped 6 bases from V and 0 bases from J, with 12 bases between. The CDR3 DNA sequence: TGTGCCAGCAGCCCTGTAGGCAGCTCTGGGGCCAACGTCCTGACTTTC. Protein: CASSPVGSSGANVLTF.

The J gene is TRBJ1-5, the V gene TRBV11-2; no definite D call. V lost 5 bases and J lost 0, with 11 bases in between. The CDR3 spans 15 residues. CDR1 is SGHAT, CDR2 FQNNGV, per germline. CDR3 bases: TGTGCCAGCAGCCCCTGGCCAGATAGCAATCAGCCCCAGCATTTT. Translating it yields CASSPWPDSNQPQHF.

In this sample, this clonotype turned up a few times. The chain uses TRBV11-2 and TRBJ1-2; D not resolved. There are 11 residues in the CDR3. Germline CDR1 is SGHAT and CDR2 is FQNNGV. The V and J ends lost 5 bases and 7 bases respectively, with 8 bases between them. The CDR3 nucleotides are TGTGCCAGCAGCCACCAGAGTGGCTACACCTTC. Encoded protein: CASSHQSGYTF.

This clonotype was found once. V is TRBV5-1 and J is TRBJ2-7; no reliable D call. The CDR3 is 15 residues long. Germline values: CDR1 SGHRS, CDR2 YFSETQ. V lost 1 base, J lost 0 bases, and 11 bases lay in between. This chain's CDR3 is CASSLIKTSSYEQYF. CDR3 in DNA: TGCGCCAGCAGCTTGATAAAGACCAGCTCCTACGAGCAGTACTTC.

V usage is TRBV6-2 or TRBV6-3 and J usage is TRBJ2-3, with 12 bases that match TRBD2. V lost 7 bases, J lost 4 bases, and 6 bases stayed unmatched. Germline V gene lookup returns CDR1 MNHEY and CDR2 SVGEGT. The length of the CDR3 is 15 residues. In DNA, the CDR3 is TGTGCCAGCACTAGCGGGAGGGCCTCCCCAGATACGCAGTATTTT. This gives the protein CASTSGRASPDTQYF.

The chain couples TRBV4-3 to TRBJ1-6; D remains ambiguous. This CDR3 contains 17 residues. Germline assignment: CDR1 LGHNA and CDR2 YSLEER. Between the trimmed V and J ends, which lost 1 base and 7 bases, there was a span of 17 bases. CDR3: CASSQAPPGSRNSPLHF. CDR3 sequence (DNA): TGCGCCAGCAGCCAAGCCCCCCCCGGCTCTCGAAATTCACCCCTCCACTTT.

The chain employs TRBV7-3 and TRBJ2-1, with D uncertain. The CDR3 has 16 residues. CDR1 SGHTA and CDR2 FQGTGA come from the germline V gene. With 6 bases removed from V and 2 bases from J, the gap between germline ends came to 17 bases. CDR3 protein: CASSSSGSGTYNEQFF. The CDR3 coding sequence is TGTGCCAGCAGTTCAAGTGGCAGTGGCACCTACAATGAGCAGTTCTTC.